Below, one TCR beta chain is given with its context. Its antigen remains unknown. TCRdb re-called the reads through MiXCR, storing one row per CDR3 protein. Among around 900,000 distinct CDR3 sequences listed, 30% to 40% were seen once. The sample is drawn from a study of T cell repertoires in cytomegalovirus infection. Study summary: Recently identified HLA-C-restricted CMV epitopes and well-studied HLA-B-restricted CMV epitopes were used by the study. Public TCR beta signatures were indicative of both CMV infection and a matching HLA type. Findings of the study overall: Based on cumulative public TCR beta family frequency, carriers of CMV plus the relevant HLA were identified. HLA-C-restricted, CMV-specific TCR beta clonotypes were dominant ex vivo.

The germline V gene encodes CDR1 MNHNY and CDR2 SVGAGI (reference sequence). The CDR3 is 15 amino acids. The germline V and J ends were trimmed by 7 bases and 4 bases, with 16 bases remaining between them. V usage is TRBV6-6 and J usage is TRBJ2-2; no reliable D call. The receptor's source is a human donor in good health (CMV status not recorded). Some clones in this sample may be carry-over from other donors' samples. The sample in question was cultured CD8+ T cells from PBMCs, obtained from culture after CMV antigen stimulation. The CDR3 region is CASTQSWVSTGELFF. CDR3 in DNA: TGTGCCAGCACCCAGTCGTGGGTGTCCACCGGGGAGCTGTTTTTT.